The 28 T cell receptor beta chains below come from one sample, sequenced in a study of CD8+CD57+ T cells in acquired aplastic anemia. Genomic DNA served as template for TCR beta VDJ and CDR3 profiling. TCRdb called the reads again in MiXCR, with one record for every CDR3 protein. The sample includes 90,000 to 120,000 distinct CDR3 sequences, 50% to 65% seen only once; the top ten take 25% to 35%. Source material: sorted CD4+, CD8+, or CD8+CD57+ T cells (not recorded which) from PBMCs. Source of these receptors: a human donor in good health, serving as a control.

V usage is TRBV19 and J usage is TRBJ1-6; D possibly corresponds to TRBD1 (6 bases). The CDR3 contains 13 residues. Trimming took off 10 bases at V and 5 bases at J, with 12 bases between the two ends. Germline CDR1 LNHDA, CDR2 SQIVND (reference sequence). CDR3 bases: TGTGCCACCAAGGACAGCCATAATTCACCCCTCCACTTT. Translated: CATKDSHNSPLHF.

J is TRBJ2-7 and V is TRBV25-1; 11 nucleotides line up with TRBD1. Trimming took 6 bases from V and 5 from J; bases not matched to a gene: 9. In germline, CDR1 is MGHDK, CDR2 SYGVNS. CDR3 length: 15 residues. CDR3 bases: TGTGCCAGCAGCGTGGGAGGACAGGGGGCAAACGAGCAGTACTTC. Its protein product is CASSVGGQGANEQYF.

V is TRBV25-1 and J is TRBJ2-7, with 12 bases matching TRBD1. This CDR3 spans 14 amino acids. Germline V gene data show CDR1 as MGHDK and CDR2 as SYGVNS. Trimming cost V 4 bases and J 6 bases; bases outside gene matches: 4. The DNA of the CDR3 is TGTGCCAGCAGTGGGGGGGACAGGGGGCCCGAGCAGTACTTC. Its translation: CASSGGDRGPEQYF.

This clonotype was seen at least ten times. The rearrangement links TRBV20-1 to TRBJ1-1; TRBD1 might be the D (5 bases). This CDR3 region has 12 residues. V lost 2 bases, J lost 5 bases, and 9 bases lay in between. Germline loops: CDR1 DFQATT, CDR2 SNEGSKA (reference sequence). This CDR3 is CSARQGGTEAFF. The DNA of the CDR3 is TGCAGTGCTAGACAGGGAGGAACTGAAGCTTTCTTT.

This clonotype was recorded many times. The chain links TRBV12-3 or TRBV12-4 to TRBJ2-7; D gene uncertain. The CDR3 is 13 amino acids. V was trimmed by 7 bases and J by 5 bases, leaving 15 bases between them. The CDR3 DNA reads TGTGCCAGCAAACGCACAAAGATCAACGAGCAGTACTTC. Amino acid sequence: CASKRTKINEQYF.

This clonotype has a count of ten or more. V usage is TRBV25-1 and J usage is TRBJ2-7; the D is unclear. The CDR3 sequence is 14 residues long. Germline CDR1 MGHDK, CDR2 SYGVNS. V was cut by 4 bases and J by 2 bases, with 12 bases left in between. The CDR3 nucleotides are TGTGCCAGCAGTGTCCACGAGAAGGCCTACGAGCAGTACTTC. This gives the protein CASSVHEKAYEQYF.

This rearrangement joins TRBV10-3 to TRBJ2-7; 9 nucleotides agree with TRBD1. Germline CDR1 and CDR2: ENHRY and SYGVKD. Trimming removed 6 bases from V and 2 bases from J; junction bases left unmatched: 5. The CDR3 consists of 14 residues. The CDR3 bases are TGTGCCATCAGCGAGAGACAGGGGGCCTACGAGCAGTACGTC. Translated, it gives CAISERQGAYEQYV.

This clonotype showed up just a few times. The chain recombines TRBV10-3 with TRBJ2-2; 9 positions match TRBD2. There are 15 residues in the CDR3. Germline CDR1 is ENHRY and CDR2 is SYGVKD. After removal of 6 bases from V and 3 bases from J, the junction contained 5 bases not matched to a gene. The CDR3 loop is CAIRSGGTHTGELFF. The CDR3 DNA follows: TGTGCCATCAGGAGCGGGGGGACTCACACCGGGGAGCTGTTTTTT.

The CDR3 nucleotides are TGTGCCAGCAGCTTGAGGGACAGCGTCTCCTACGAGCAGTACTTC. This encodes CASSLRDSVSYEQYF. This chain links TRBV5-4 with TRBJ2-7, with 7 nucleotides matching TRBD1. Germline V lookup: CDR1 SGHNT, CDR2 YYREEE (reference sequence). The length of the CDR3 is 15 residues. V lost 1 base and J lost 0; bases outside the gene matches: 4.

This clonotype was detected only a few times. The chain has TRBV24-1 and TRBJ2-5, with 9 bases matching TRBD1. J gave up 2 bases and V 8 bases, and 8 bases lay outside the gene matches. The germline V gene encodes CDR1 KGHDR and CDR2 SFDVKD. The CDR3 consists of 15 residues. CDR3 protein: CATTAGTGLQETQYF. The CDR3 DNA reads as TGTGCCACCACCGCCGGGACAGGGCTACAAGAGACCCAGTACTTC.

This sequence joins TRBV29-1 and TRBJ2-1, with 11 bases aligning to TRBD1. This CDR3 spans 13 amino acids. Looked up from germline, CDR1 is SQVTM and CDR2 is ANQGSEA. The ends lost 6 bases at V and 9 bases at J; junction bases unmatched: 7. For the CDR3, the DNA is TGCAGCGTGGACAGGGGGCAGATTACTGAGCAGTTCTTC. It encodes CSVDRGQITEQFF.

This clonotype was counted ten times or more. The V call is TRBV29-1, the J call TRBJ2-1, with 9 bases lining up with TRBD1. Germline assignment: CDR1 SQVTM and CDR2 ANQGSEA. V trimming: 7 bases; J trimming: 5 bases; junction bases outside the gene matches: 6. The CDR3 is 13 amino acids. In DNA form, the CDR3 reads TGCAGCGGAGCCGGGACAGGGAACAATGAGCAGTTCTTC. Translating gives CSGAGTGNNEQFF.

The chain combines TRBV20-1 with TRBJ1-2; D is possibly TRBD1 (5 bases). The CDR3 extends over 13 amino acids. Deletions cut 1 base from V and 5 bases from J, with 11 bases between. Per the germline V gene, CDR1 is DFQATT and CDR2 is SNEGSKA (reference sequence). The CDR3 DNA follows: TGCAGTGCTAGAGGCCAGGGTGGTTATGGCTACACCTTC. Translated, it gives CSARGQGGYGYTF.

The genes are TRBV9 and TRBJ2-7, with D possibly called TRBD1 or TRBD2 (5 bases each). The CDR3 runs to 12 residues. Trimming stripped 6 bases from V and 4 bases from J, with 11 bases between. The germline V gene has CDR1 SGDLS and CDR2 YYNGEE. CDR3 sequence: CASNARGYEQYF. The CDR3 DNA sequence: TGTGCCAGCAACGCGAGGGGTTACGAGCAGTACTTC.

The genes are TRBV24-1 and TRBJ2-7; 7 bases line up with TRBD2. Unmatched junction bases numbered 14, after V lost 9 bases and J lost 7 bases. CDR1 is KGHDR, CDR2 SFDVKD, per germline. The CDR3 extends over 14 amino acids. The CDR3 coding sequence is TGTGCCACCTCCTTGGCGACTAGCTTGAGGGAGCAGTACGTC. The encoded protein is CATSLATSLREQYV.

Many counts were recorded for this clonotype. The rearrangement joins TRBV4-1 to TRBJ2-7; 7 bases line up with TRBD1. The trim removed 3 bases at V and 3 bases at J, leaving 8 bases unmatched. Germline V gives CDR1 MGHRA, CDR2 YSYEKL. The CDR3 contains 15 residues. CDR3 bases: TGCGCCAGCAGCCAGATCGGGACAGACGTCTACGAGCAGTACTTC. Translation: CASSQIGTDVYEQYF.

This chain uses TRBV7-2 with TRBJ2-7; D gene uncertain. Germline V lookup: CDR1 SGHTA, CDR2 FQGNSA. This CDR3 has 12 residues. The V end was cut by 5 bases, the J end by 6 bases, with 11 bases between. CDR3 bases: TGTGCCAGCAGCCTCGAACCAGCCGAGCAGTACTTC. Encoded protein: CASSLEPAEQYF.

The chain uses TRBV9 and TRBJ1-2; D possibly corresponds to TRBD1 (5 bases). Trimming took 0 bases from V and 3 from J, leaving 18 bases between them. In germline, CDR1 is SGDLS, CDR2 YYNGEE. This CDR3 has 17 amino acids. The CDR3 DNA reads as TGTGCCAGCAGCGTAGACTCCCAGCAGGGAAGGGACTATGGCTACACCTTC. This translates into CASSVDSQQGRDYGYTF.

This clonotype has only one observation. The chain joins TRBV12-3 or TRBV12-4 to TRBJ2-7; 7 bases line up with TRBD1. This CDR3 is built from 13 residues. After removal of 7 bases from V and 2 bases from J, the junction contained 5 bases not matched to a gene. The CDR3 protein is CASKGDSTYEQYF. The CDR3 nucleotides are TGTGCCAGCAAGGGGGACAGCACCTACGAGCAGTACTTC.

The sample holds one count of this clonotype. This may stem from a read error, because a much larger clone lies one nucleotide away. This rearrangement joins TRBV6-1 to TRBJ1-1; the D is unclear. CDR1 and CDR2 (germline): MNHNS, SASEGT. The CDR3 has 13 residues. V was trimmed by 8 bases and J by 0 bases, leaving 10 bases between them. This CDR3 is CASGPGLNTEAFF. CDR3 in DNA: TGTGCCAGCGGCCCAGGACTGAACACTGAAGCTTTCTTT.

This clonotype was found a few times. The J gene is TRBJ1-2, the V gene TRBV25-1; possibly TRBD1 for D (6 bases). Germline V gene lookup returns CDR1 MGHDK and CDR2 SYGVNS. The CDR3 is 20 amino acids. The germline V and J ends were trimmed by 7 bases and 3 bases, with 33 bases remaining between them. CDR3: CASMFIGGRGIEEEDYGYTF. In DNA, the CDR3 is TGTGCCAGCATGTTCATTGGGGGCAGGGGAATTGAGGAGGAGGACTATGGCTACACCTTC.

The chain couples TRBV25-1 to TRBJ1-5, with TRBD1 matching 7 bases. V shed 6 bases and J 3 bases; nucleotides not matched to a gene: 8. The CDR3 spans 15 residues. Germline values: CDR1 MGHDK, CDR2 SYGVNS. CDR3 sequence: CASSATGQDNQPQHF. CDR3 DNA sequence: TGTGCCAGCAGCGCGACAGGGCAGGACAATCAGCCCCAGCATTTT.

The genes are TRBV29-1 and TRBJ2-7, with 15 bases fitting TRBD2. The CDR3 runs 15 residues. The V segment lost 6 bases and the J segment 4 bases; nucleotides outside the gene matches: 7. The germline gives CDR1 SQVTM, CDR2 ANQGSEA. The CDR3: CSVEKGLAGGYEQYF. CDR3 DNA: TGCAGCGTGGAAAAGGGACTAGCGGGAGGATACGAGCAGTACTTC.

This clonotype has a count of ten or more. This chain uses TRBV5-4 with TRBJ1-2; TRBD1 might be the D (5 bases). CDR1 and CDR2 (germline): SGHNT, YYREEE (reference sequence). Trimming pared 2 bases from V and 0 bases from J, leaving 11 bases between. The CDR3 consists of 15 residues. The CDR3 nucleotides are TGTGCCAGCAGCTTTGAGGCCAGGGCTAACTATGGCTACACCTTC. Translating it yields CASSFEARANYGYTF. The complete variable domain, with remaining parts taken from reference TRBV5-4 and TRBJ1-2, reads ETGVTQSPTHLIKTRGQQVTLRCSSQSGHNTVSWYQQALGQGPQFIFQYYREEENGRGNFPPRFSGLQFPNYSSELNVNALELDDSALYLCASSFEARANYGYTFGSGTRLTVV.

The CDR3 here is CASSFRQGSIHEQYF. The DNA for the CDR3 is TGTGCCAGCAGCTTCAGACAGGGGTCGATACACGAGCAGTACTTC. The rearrangement joins TRBV7-6 to TRBJ2-7; TRBD1 matches at 8 bases. CDR3 length equals 15 residues. Germline V gene lookup returns CDR1 SGHVS and CDR2 FNYEAQ. Unmatched junction bases numbered 9, after V lost 3 bases and J lost 5 bases.

The chain has TRBV7-8 and TRBJ1-1; D possibly corresponds to TRBD1 (5 bases). This CDR3 has 11 residues. The V and J ends lost 4 bases and 10 bases respectively, with 10 bases between them. Germline V gene data show CDR1 as SGHVS and CDR2 as FQNEAQ. CDR3 nucleotides: TGTGCCAGCAGCTCGGACACCCGAGCTTTCTTT. Its protein product is CASSSDTRAFF.

This clonotype was observed at least ten times. The rearrangement links TRBV4-3 to TRBJ1-2, with 7 bases matching TRBD1. The CDR3 contains 15 residues. From germline, CDR1 is LGHNA and CDR2 YSLEER. Trimming cost V 3 bases and J 5 bases; bases outside gene matches: 9. The CDR3 loop is CASSQDRDSLYGYTF. The CDR3 coding sequence is TGCGCCAGCAGCCAGGACCGGGACAGCTTGTATGGCTACACCTTC.

CDR3 DNA sequence: TGTGCCAGTGGACTAGCGGGGGACTTAGCTCTTAGCTCCTACGAGCAGTACTTC. Its protein product is CASGLAGDLALSSYEQYF. This chain connects TRBV19 to TRBJ2-7; TRBD2 matches 13 bases. The CDR3 contains 18 residues. J gave up 0 bases and V 8 bases, and 13 bases lay outside the gene matches. Germline V CDR1 and CDR2: LNHDA, SQIVND (reference sequence).